This TCR beta chain originates from a study of technical replicates of blood from a handful of donors. The CDR3 is 14 residues long. Germline CDR1 reads GTSNPN; CDR2 reads SVGIG (reference sequence). V was pared by 2 bases and J by 4 bases, with 14 bases between. Profiling relied on immunoSEQ multiplex PCR, and the TCRdb table lists in-frame clones only, not all of them. Of roughly 79,000 clones in the sample, 91% were seen once. The chain is built from TRBV30 and TRBJ1-1, with a weak D call TRBD1 (5 bases). Sequenced sample: T cells isolated from PBMCs. The sequence derives from a human donor in good health. Some clones in this sample may be carry-over from other donors' samples. CDR3 DNA sequence: TGTGCCTGGAGTCCTATGACAGAAGGCACTGAAGCTTTCTTT. Translated, it gives CAWSPMTEGTEAFF.